This TCR beta chain appears in the sequencing data of a study of T cells after yellow fever vaccination. Study in general: With SMART-Seq v4 Ultra Low Input, the fractions containing low cell numbers were prepared. Study-level findings and limits: Contaminating bulk clonotypes could be abundant in FACS-sorted repertoires. Clones that expanded after primary vaccination mostly reappeared after the booster (just over 95% CD4, 88% CD8).

In germline, CDR1 is WNHNN, CDR2 SYGVQD (reference sequence). The CDR3 has 15 residues. Losses at the gene ends were 2 bases for V and 4 bases for J; bases not matched to a gene: 3. The 5'RACE template-switching step produced TCR cDNA and added a universal primer site and UMIs. TCRdb reanalysed the 5' RACE reads using MiXCR and keeps one entry per CDR3 protein. The data contain approximately 300,000 distinct CDR3 sequences, roughly 10% of them singletons. This clonotype has more than one count but fewer than ten. What it recognizes is unknown. The V call is TRBV10-1, the J call TRBJ2-3, with TRBD1 matching over 10 bases. This sequence originates from a man aged 18 to 30 who received the YFV17D yellow fever vaccine. Here the sequenced sample was CD4+ T cells sorted from PBMCs, taken 45 days after the yellow fever booster vaccination. CDR3 coding DNA: TGCGCCAGCAGTGAGGGGACAGGGGAGGCAGATACGCAGTATTTT. As protein: CASSEGTGEADTQYF.